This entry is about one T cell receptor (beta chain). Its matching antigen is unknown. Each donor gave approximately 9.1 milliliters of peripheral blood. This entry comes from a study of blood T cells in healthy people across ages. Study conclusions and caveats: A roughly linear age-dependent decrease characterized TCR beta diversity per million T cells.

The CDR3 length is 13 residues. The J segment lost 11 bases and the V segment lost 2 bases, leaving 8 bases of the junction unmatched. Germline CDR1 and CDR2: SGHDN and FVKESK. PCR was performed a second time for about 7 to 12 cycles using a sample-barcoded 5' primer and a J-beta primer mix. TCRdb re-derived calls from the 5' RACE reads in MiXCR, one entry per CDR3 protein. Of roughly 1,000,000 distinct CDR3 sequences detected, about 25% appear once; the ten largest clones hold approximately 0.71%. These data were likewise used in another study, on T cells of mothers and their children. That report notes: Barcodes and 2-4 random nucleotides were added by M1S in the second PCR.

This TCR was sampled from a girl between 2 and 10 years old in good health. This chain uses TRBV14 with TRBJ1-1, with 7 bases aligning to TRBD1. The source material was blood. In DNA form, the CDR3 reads TGTGCCAGCAGCCAAACCTCAGGGGGACGGGCTTTCTTT. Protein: CASSQTSGGRAFF.